This T cell receptor (beta chain) was identified during a study of T cells in Graves' hyperthyroidism and ophthalmopathy (dated by TCRdb to the late 2010s). Turning to the overall study: Peripheral blood was collected at initial diagnosis, before any treatment. To identify distinguishing TCR V-J signatures, a discovery cohort of about 95 patients was used, comprising 40 to 45 with Graves' ophthalmopathy and some 57 with stable Graves' hyperthyroidism. Prospective prediction of ophthalmopathy was tested in an independent validation cohort of 18 to 20 hyperthyroidism patients and 15 to 17 patients who later progressed to ophthalmopathy. The roughly 100 discovery patients were randomly split 7:3 into training and test sets. In addition, the study compared T-cell repertoires in thyroid tissue and in blood from roughly 6 Graves' hyperthyroidism patients. Following sampling, methimazole starting at 30 mg daily was given to hyperthyroidism patients, and high-dose intravenous methylprednisolone was given to ophthalmopathy patients. TCR Vbeta CDR3 sequencing of 135 peripheral blood samples (roughly 43 ophthalmopathy, about 74 hyperthyroidism and approximately 17 progressor patients) is reported in the paper. Results the study describes overall, beyond this receptor: Ophthalmopathy was separated from stable hyperthyroidism by a 13 V-J signature model, with approximately 86% sensitivity and just over 81% specificity obtained in cross-validation and 80%/75% obtained in testing. Most expanded thyroid clonotypes (frequency above 0.001) were also detected in blood, a finding suggesting that blood repertoires may reflect thyroid immune responses. No statistical method was used to fix the sample size in advance, and group allocation was not hidden from the investigators. In validation, the model predicted progression to ophthalmopathy with over 65% sensitivity and 72% to 75% specificity, a median of 6.5 months before onset.

Taken from the germline V gene, the CDR1 and CDR2 loops are MNHNS and SASEGT. From the cysteine up to the phenylalanine, the CDR3 has a length of 16 residues. Of the read, only the CDR3 DNA is kept; its 48 bases are in frame from base 1. Trimmed from V: 9 bases; trimmed from J: 1 base; junction bases lacking a gene match: 13. Hyperthyroidism patients were aged 18 to 65 years and newly diagnosed, with disease duration of less than 2 months. Exclusion was applied to patients with uncontrolled infections, other autoimmune diseases, pregnancy or lactation. Diagnoses were established on the basis of clinical symptoms, serum thyroxine and TRAb, thyroid ultrasound, and orbital computed tomography. Blood from progressor patients was drawn when they were first diagnosed with hyperthyroidism, before any ophthalmopathy symptoms appeared. PBMCs were separated from about 10 ml of fresh peripheral blood using Ficoll-Paque density gradient centrifugation. Progressor patients were first diagnosed with Graves' hyperthyroidism and then developed ophthalmopathy during follow-up. Total RNA was extracted using Trizol reagent, and RNA quality was assessed on an Agilent 2100 Bioanalyzer.

This clonotype was picked up many times. Its antigen is currently not known. Qualities for individual bases were not recorded, and no much larger clone is one base off. Amplification of TCR beta CDR3 regions was carried out from RNA transcripts. The TCR CDR3 was subjected to a first round of RT-PCR using the HTBI primer set and the Qiagen OneStep RT-PCR kit. Libraries were constructed in a second round of multiplex PCR, after which size selection and purification were carried out. Libraries were sequenced paired-end with 100 bp reads on an Illumina HiSeq2000. For the original study's pipeline: SOAPnuke was used to process the raw data, removing reads that contained adapters or uncalled bases, had a mean Phred below 15, or lacked an exact match to the constant primer or identifier. COPE v1.2.5 was used to merge high-quality paired reads, and clonotypes were defined as unique nucleotide sequences. MiTCR v1.1 was used to align clonotypes to the IMGT TRBV, TRBD and TRBJ reference segments. Analysis was restricted to V-J combinations with a frequency above 0.0001, which covered roughly 99% of repertoires. The TCS score was defined as the ratio of F50 (clonal expansion) to E x V (chaos), calculated using BLOSUM62-based TCRdist between CDR3 peptides within each V-J. Welch's t-statistics and random forest reduced around 520 V-J features to 10 to 15, which were used in a naive Bayes classifier (R e1071). TCRdb reprocessing: public reads trimmed at Q25 with fastp, clones called with MiXCR, in-frame beta chains kept. Each CDR3 protein appears once, grouped with its most common genes and DNA. The V and J calls were not made by the authors but by TCRdb's processing. The sample includes some 380,000 distinct CDR3 sequences, with roughly 13% observed a single time. Jointly, the top ten make up around 20% of the sample.

The TCR was taken from a man younger than 45 with Graves' hyperthyroidism that later progressed to Graves' ophthalmopathy. The sequence links TRBV6-1 to TRBJ1-2; 8 central nucleotides agree with TRBD1. Sequenced input: blood. At the DNA level, the sequence is TGTGCCAGTCGCAGATGGGACAGGCGATATAACTATGGCTACACCTTC. Translation gives CASRRWDRRYNYGYTF.